The rows below give T cell receptor beta chains drawn from one sample of a study of blood T cell repertoires in COVID-19. The data were produced by immunoSEQ multiplex PCR, yet TCRdb's version contains in-frame clones alone and is incomplete. The table shows approximately 100,000 clones, with 80% to 95% occurring only once. The material sequenced was peripheral blood. Source of these receptors: a man in his sixties with acute or convalescent COVID-19. Each CDR3 is given with its conserved first and last residue. A D gene is named only where the DNA matches it firmly. Clone size is shown for a subset of rows, as once, few, many or a class of expanded clone.

J gene: TRBJ2-3
D gene: TRBD2
V gene: TRBV6-1
CDR3 length: 16
clone size: -
CDR3 protein: CASSETSGRGTDTQYF
CDR3 DNA: TGTGCCAGCAGTGAGACTAGCGGGAGAGGCACAGATACGCAGTATTTT

J gene: TRBJ2-5
D gene: TRBD2
V gene: TRBV5-1
CDR3 length: 15
clone size: -
CDR3 protein: CASSRGTSGQETQYF
CDR3 DNA: TGCGCCAGCAGCCGTGGGACTAGCGGACAAGAGACCCAGTACTTC

J gene: TRBJ1-2
D gene: -
V gene: TRBV11-1
CDR3 length: 13
clone size: -
CDR3 protein: CASSPTANYGYTF
CDR3 DNA: TGTGCCAGCAGCCCGACAGCTAACTATGGCTACACCTTC

J gene: TRBJ2-7
D gene: -
V gene: TRBV21-1
CDR3 length: 15
clone size: -
CDR3 protein: CASPPSGQGTYEQYF
CDR3 DNA: TGTGCCAGCCCCCCCTCTGGACAGGGGACTTACGAGCAGTACTTC

J gene: TRBJ1-2
D gene: -
V gene: TRBV28
CDR3 length: 12
clone size: -
CDR3 protein: CASRKAGHGYTF
CDR3 DNA: TGTGCCAGTCGAAAGGCAGGGCATGGCTACACCTTC

J gene: TRBJ2-5
D gene: -
V gene: TRBV7-9
CDR3 length: 15
clone size: -
CDR3 protein: CASSPPGRGGETQYF
CDR3 DNA: TGTGCCAGCAGCCCCCCGGGGAGAGGAGGAGAGACCCAGTACTTC

J gene: TRBJ2-1
D gene: TRBD2
V gene: TRBV4-1
CDR3 length: 18
clone size: -
CDR3 protein: CASSLGLARVDSYNEQFF
CDR3 DNA: TGCGCCAGCAGCCTCGGACTAGCGCGGGTCGATTCCTACAATGAGCAGTTCTTC

J gene: TRBJ1-2
D gene: -
V gene: TRBV18
CDR3 length: 12
clone size: -
CDR3 protein: CASSPDGNGYTF
CDR3 DNA: TGTGCCAGCTCACCGGACGGGAATGGCTACACCTTC

J gene: TRBJ2-7
D gene: -
V gene: TRBV4-1
CDR3 length: 16
clone size: few
CDR3 protein: CASSQSLTILSYEQYF
CDR3 DNA: TGCGCCAGCAGCCAATCTTTAACTATACTCTCCTACGAGCAGTACTTC

J gene: TRBJ2-1
D gene: TRBD2
V gene: TRBV13
CDR3 length: 16
clone size: -
CDR3 protein: CASSPWTSGAYNEQFF
CDR3 DNA: TGTGCCAGCAGCCCCTGGACTAGCGGAGCCTACAATGAGCAGTTCTTC

J gene: TRBJ2-1
D gene: TRBD2
V gene: TRBV30
CDR3 length: 12
clone size: -
CDR3 protein: CAWGLAAGGQFF
CDR3 DNA: TGTGCCTGGGGACTAGCGGCGGGTGGGCAGTTCTTC

J gene: TRBJ2-1
D gene: TRBD2
V gene: TRBV27
CDR3 length: 15
clone size: -
CDR3 protein: CASSSIAGSVNEQFF
CDR3 DNA: TGTGCCAGCAGTTCAATAGCGGGGTCGGTCAATGAGCAGTTCTTC

J gene: TRBJ1-4
D gene: -
V gene: TRBV9
CDR3 length: 16
clone size: -
CDR3 protein: CASSVGDLATNEKLFF
CDR3 DNA: TGTGCCAGCAGCGTGGGCGACCTTGCAACTAATGAAAAACTGTTTTTT

J gene: TRBJ1-1
D gene: TRBD1
V gene: TRBV11-3
CDR3 length: 19
clone size: once
CDR3 protein: CASSLGPGQGDAMNTEAFF
CDR3 DNA: TGTGCCAGCAGCTTAGGCCCCGGACAGGGGGACGCCATGAACACTGAAGCTTTCTTT

J gene: TRBJ2-5
D gene: -
V gene: TRBV5-1
CDR3 length: 15
clone size: -
CDR3 protein: CASSLLDGSLETQYF
CDR3 DNA: TGCGCCAGCAGCTTGTTAGACGGGTCGCTAGAGACCCAGTACTTC

J gene: TRBJ1-4
D gene: -
V gene: TRBV7-9
CDR3 length: 15
clone size: -
CDR3 protein: CASSPRTATNEKLFF
CDR3 DNA: TGTGCCAGCAGCCCCAGGACAGCAACTAATGAAAAACTGTTTTTT

J gene: TRBJ1-4
D gene: -
V gene: TRBV18
CDR3 length: 16
clone size: -
CDR3 protein: CASSRSQATTNEKLFF
CDR3 DNA: TGTGCCAGCTCACGATCACAGGCTACAACTAATGAAAAACTGTTTTTT

J gene: TRBJ2-1
D gene: TRBD2
V gene: TRBV7-9
CDR3 length: 16
clone size: -
CDR3 protein: CASSLLIPGGPNEQFF
CDR3 DNA: TGTGCCAGCAGCCTACTAATTCCGGGAGGGCCCAATGAGCAGTTCTTC

J gene: TRBJ1-1
D gene: TRBD1
V gene: TRBV5-1
CDR3 length: 14
clone size: once
CDR3 protein: CASTPDRGGTEAFF
CDR3 DNA: TGCGCCAGCACCCCAGACAGGGGTGGCACTGAAGCTTTCTTT

J gene: TRBJ1-5
D gene: -
V gene: TRBV6-5
CDR3 length: 13
clone size: -
CDR3 protein: CASSSRGDQPQHF
CDR3 DNA: TGTGCCAGCAGTTCACGGGGGGATCAGCCCCAGCATTTT

J gene: TRBJ2-7
D gene: TRBD2
V gene: TRBV2
CDR3 length: 13
clone size: once
CDR3 protein: CASLAGGPHEQYF
CDR3 DNA: TGTGCCAGTCTAGCGGGAGGGCCACACGAGCAGTACTTC

J gene: TRBJ1-6
D gene: -
V gene: TRBV7-9
CDR3 length: 15
clone size: -
CDR3 protein: CASSLGSQENSPLHF
CDR3 DNA: TGTGCCAGCAGCTTAGGTTCGCAGGAAAATTCACCCCTCCACTTT

J gene: TRBJ1-1
D gene: TRBD1
V gene: TRBV29-1
CDR3 length: 13
clone size: -
CDR3 protein: CSAGQAMDAEAFF
CDR3 DNA: TGCAGCGCGGGACAGGCGATGGACGCTGAAGCTTTCTTT

J gene: TRBJ1-2
D gene: -
V gene: TRBV11-2
CDR3 length: 15
clone size: -
CDR3 protein: CASSLETRGKGGYTF
CDR3 DNA: TGTGCCAGCAGCTTAGAGACCCGGGGTAAAGGCGGCTACACCTTC

J gene: TRBJ1-4
D gene: -
V gene: TRBV15
CDR3 length: 17
clone size: -
CDR3 protein: CATSRGSGRSTNEKLFF
CDR3 DNA: TGTGCCACCAGCAGAGGATCGGGGAGATCAACTAATGAAAAACTGTTTTTT

J gene: TRBJ1-3
D gene: TRBD1
V gene: TRBV18
CDR3 length: 18
clone size: -
CDR3 protein: CASSPNPPGTGSGNTIYF
CDR3 DNA: TGTGCCAGCTCACCCAACCCCCCTGGGACAGGGTCTGGAAACACCATATATTTT

J gene: TRBJ1-1
D gene: TRBD1
V gene: TRBV7-2
CDR3 length: 18
clone size: -
CDR3 protein: CASSLVGTGGSWSTEAFF
CDR3 DNA: TGTGCCAGCAGCTTAGTAGGGACAGGGGGTTCTTGGTCCACTGAAGCTTTCTTT

J gene: TRBJ1-2
D gene: -
V gene: TRBV20-1
CDR3 length: 10
clone size: -
CDR3 protein: CSAPMSGYTF
CDR3 DNA: TGCAGTGCTCCTATGAGCGGCTACACCTTC

J gene: TRBJ2-1
D gene: -
V gene: TRBV30
CDR3 length: 13
clone size: once
CDR3 protein: CASEGSSYNEQFF
CDR3 DNA: TGTGCCTCGGAGGGGAGCTCCTACAATGAGCAGTTCTTC

J gene: TRBJ2-1
D gene: TRBD2
V gene: TRBV5-1
CDR3 length: 17
clone size: -
CDR3 protein: CASSLSGEPGSYNEQFF
CDR3 DNA: TGCGCCAGCAGCCTTAGCGGGGAACCGGGCTCCTACAATGAGCAGTTCTTC

J gene: TRBJ2-1
D gene: TRBD1
V gene: TRBV9
CDR3 length: 13
clone size: -
CDR3 protein: CASSKTGVAEQFF
CDR3 DNA: TGTGCCAGCAGCAAAACAGGGGTAGCTGAGCAGTTCTTC

J gene: TRBJ2-7
D gene: -
V gene: TRBV11-2
CDR3 length: 14
clone size: -
CDR3 protein: CASSQVGSSYEQYF
CDR3 DNA: TGTGCCAGCAGCCAGGTTGGGTCGTCCTACGAGCAGTACTTC

J gene: TRBJ2-5
D gene: -
V gene: TRBV2
CDR3 length: 14
clone size: -
CDR3 protein: CASSAVRGSETQYF
CDR3 DNA: TGTGCCAGCAGCGCCGTCCGAGGTTCCGAGACCCAGTACTTC

J gene: TRBJ1-4
D gene: -
V gene: TRBV30
CDR3 length: 15
clone size: -
CDR3 protein: CAWSYQGRANEKLFF
CDR3 DNA: TGTGCCTGGAGTTATCAGGGGAGAGCGAATGAAAAACTGTTTTTT

J gene: TRBJ2-2
D gene: TRBD1
V gene: TRBV5-1
CDR3 length: 15
clone size: -
CDR3 protein: CASSPTGADTGELFF
CDR3 DNA: TGCGCCAGCAGCCCGACAGGGGCGGACACCGGGGAGCTGTTTTTT

J gene: TRBJ1-1
D gene: -
V gene: TRBV5-4
CDR3 length: 15
clone size: -
CDR3 protein: CASSSQKRVVTEAFF
CDR3 DNA: TGTGCCAGCAGCTCCCAGAAGAGGGTTGTCACTGAAGCTTTCTTT

J gene: TRBJ1-2
D gene: TRBD1
V gene: TRBV6-5
CDR3 length: 15
clone size: -
CDR3 protein: CASTSRQGVGYGYTF
CDR3 DNA: TGTGCCAGCACCTCGCGACAGGGGGTAGGATATGGCTACACCTTC

J gene: TRBJ2-3
D gene: TRBD2
V gene: TRBV19
CDR3 length: 14
clone size: -
CDR3 protein: CASSAGRGADTQYF
CDR3 DNA: TGTGCCAGTAGTGCGGGTCGGGGGGCAGATACGCAGTATTTT

J gene: TRBJ2-5
D gene: -
V gene: TRBV24-1
CDR3 length: 13
clone size: once
CDR3 protein: CATSDSHQETQYF
CDR3 DNA: TGTGCCACCAGTGACTCACATCAAGAGACCCAGTACTTC

J gene: TRBJ1-3
D gene: -
V gene: TRBV5-6
CDR3 length: 13
clone size: -
CDR3 protein: CASSPGSGNTIYF
CDR3 DNA: TGTGCCAGCAGCCCAGGGTCTGGAAACACCATATATTTT

J gene: TRBJ2-5
D gene: -
V gene: TRBV5-1
CDR3 length: 14
clone size: -
CDR3 protein: CASSASGFEETQYF
CDR3 DNA: TGCGCCAGCAGCGCCTCGGGGTTTGAAGAGACCCAGTACTTC